This T cell receptor beta chain came from a study of cytomegalovirus exposure and HLA in healthy donors. Study-level points and caveats: Per published reports, the classifier diagnosed cytomegalovirus status with high specificity and sensitivity. The study designated fewer than 200 TCR beta chains cytomegalovirus-associated.

This clone was seen a handful of times. The target antigen is unknown. Here immunoSEQ multiplex PCR was the method, and the copy in TCRdb shows in-frame clones only, minus some. The sample records about 110,000 clones, 90% to 96% being singletons. V gave up 4 bases and J gave up 4 bases, with 14 bases separating them. In germline, CDR1 is KGHSH, CDR2 LQKENI. The CDR3 consists of 15 residues. This TCR came from a woman aged 18-29 years in good health and CMV-seronegative. The chain combines TRBV18 with TRBJ2-1; D is perhaps TRBD1 (6 bases). Specimen: PBMCs. The CDR3 nucleotides are TGTGCCAGCTCACAAGCTCGACAGGAGTACAATGAGCAGTTCTTC. Its protein is CASSQARQEYNEQFF.